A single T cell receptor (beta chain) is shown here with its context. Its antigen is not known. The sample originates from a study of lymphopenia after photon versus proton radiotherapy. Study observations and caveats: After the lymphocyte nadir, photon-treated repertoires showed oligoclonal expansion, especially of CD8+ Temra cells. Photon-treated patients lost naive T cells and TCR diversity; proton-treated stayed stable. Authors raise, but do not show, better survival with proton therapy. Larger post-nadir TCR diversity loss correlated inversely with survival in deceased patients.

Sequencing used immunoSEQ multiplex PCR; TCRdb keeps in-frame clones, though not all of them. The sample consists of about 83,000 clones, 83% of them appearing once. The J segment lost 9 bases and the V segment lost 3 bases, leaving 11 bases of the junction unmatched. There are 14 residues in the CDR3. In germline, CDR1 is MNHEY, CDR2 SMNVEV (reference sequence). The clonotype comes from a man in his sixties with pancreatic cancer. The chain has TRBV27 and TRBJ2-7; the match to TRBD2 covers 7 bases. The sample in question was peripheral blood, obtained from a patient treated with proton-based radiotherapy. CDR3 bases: TGTGCCAGCAGTTTTAAAAGCGGGATGTACCCGCAGTACTTC. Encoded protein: CASSFKSGMYPQYF.